The TCR beta chain under discussion was sequenced for a study of shared clonotypes between healthy human individuals. TCRdb's table, derived via immunoSEQ multiplex PCR, lists solely in-frame clones and lacks some. The top ten clones hold 0.39% of a sample with roughly 2.2 million clones, over 85% of them seen once. V was clipped by 1 base and J by 0 bases; unmatched bases: 5. This CDR3 has 17 residues. Germline loops: CDR1 KGHSH, CDR2 LQKENI. The sequenced sample consisted of naive CD4+ T cells from PBMCs. Subset meaning: CD45RA+ positively selected. This receptor was identified in a man younger than 35 in good health. Some clones in this sample may be carry-over from other donors' samples. This rearrangement joins TRBV18 to TRBJ2-4; 8 positions agree with TRBD2. DNA of the CDR3: TGTGCCAGCTCACCACTGTCTAGCGGGCTAGCCAAAAACATTCAGTACTTC. It codes for CASSPLSSGLAKNIQYF.